This TCR beta chain was recorded in a study of blood T cell repertoires in COVID-19 (TCRdb year 2020). Describing the broader study: Samples from collaborators originated in the United States, Italy and Spain and spanned both the acute and convalescent phases of COVID-19. The dataset comprised deeply sampled blood TCRbeta repertoires from subjects exposed to, actively infected with, or recovered from COVID-19. The repertoires were released in a freely available public database meant as a resource for research on the immune response to SARS-CoV-2. Sample metadata almost always included a de-identified subject ID, COVID-19 status, age in years and sex. Samples were obtained from the ongoing ImmuneRACE study (first 160 participants) and from 1,254 subjects provided by 6 global collaborators. The material from the prospective study consisted of cDNA or gDNA derived from T cells, B-cell-depleted T cells, or PBMCs. Where HLA class I and class II types were available, the types were taken from metadata supplied by the sample provider, not from assay-based typing.

General study outcomes and caveats: The quantity of clinical and demographic metadata differed by source and by participant and was supplied without curation.

Collaborating institutions collected whole blood in K2EDTA tubes following their own protocols. Collaborator samples were shipped for TCRbeta analysis as frozen whole blood, isolated PBMCs, or DNA extracted from either sample type. With respect to this clone: Its antigen remains unidentified. No much larger clone is present one base from it, and per-base qualities are unavailable.

The immunoSEQ Assay, a bias-controlled multiplex PCR, was used to amplify TCRbeta CDR3 regions from genomic DNA. Per the original workflow: Nucleated cell counts per sample were estimated from amplification of reference gene primers within the assay. To quantify the absolute abundance of each unique TCRbeta CDR3 rearrangement, sequence reads were collapsed and filtered. For each sample, productive Simpson clonality was calculated as the square root of Simpson's diversity index over productive rearrangements. The source is immuneACCESS, and TCRdb retained only in-frame sequences with V and J called. Part of the clones is not carried over; for the studies checked, unresolved V genes explain less than half of this, and the remainder is unexplained. D and trimming come from the DNA, and the V and J calls and clone size come from that table. The sample table records about 150,000 clones; approximately 84% of these occur just once. Jointly, the top ten make up over 35% of the sample.

Trimming takes 3 bases off V and 9 bases off J; junction bases not matched to a gene: 12. From the cysteine through the phenylalanine, the CDR3 covers 15 amino acids. Here the CDR3 DNA is all that survives: 45 bases in frame from base 1. CDR1 and CDR2 are drawn from the germline V gene: KGHDR, SFDVKD. The sequence joins TRBV24-1 to TRBJ2-7, with 8 central nucleotides matching TRBD1. The sequenced sample consisted of peripheral blood. This receptor was identified in a human donor in a cohort sampled during active COVID-19. The CDR3 region has the sequence CATSDTRTGTGGQYF. In nucleotide form, the sequence is TGTGCCACCAGTGATACAAGAACCGGGACAGGTGGGCAGTACTTC.